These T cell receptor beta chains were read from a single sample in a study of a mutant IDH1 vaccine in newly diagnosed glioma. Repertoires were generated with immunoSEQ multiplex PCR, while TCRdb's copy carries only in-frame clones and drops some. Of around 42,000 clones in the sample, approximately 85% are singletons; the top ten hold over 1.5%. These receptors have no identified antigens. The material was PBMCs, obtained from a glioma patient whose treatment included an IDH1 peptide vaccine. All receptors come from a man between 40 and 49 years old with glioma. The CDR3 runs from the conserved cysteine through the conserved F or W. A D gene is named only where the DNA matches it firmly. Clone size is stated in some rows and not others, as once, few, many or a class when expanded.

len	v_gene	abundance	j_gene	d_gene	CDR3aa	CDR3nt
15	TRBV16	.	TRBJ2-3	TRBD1	CASSQETGGQSRQYF	TGTGCCAGCAGCCAGGAGACAGGGGGCCAGTCTCGTCAGTATTTT
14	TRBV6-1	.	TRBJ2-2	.	CASSEAGHTGELFF	TGTGCCAGCAGTGAAGCAGGGCACACCGGGGAGCTGTTTTTT
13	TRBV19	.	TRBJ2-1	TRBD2	CASSLAGGDEQFF	TGTGCCAGTAGTCTAGCGGGAGGGGATGAGCAGTTCTTC
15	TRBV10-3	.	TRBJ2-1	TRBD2	CAIAGDTSSYNEQFF	TGTGCCATCGCGGGAGATACGAGCTCCTACAATGAGCAGTTCTTC
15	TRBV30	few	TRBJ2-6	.	CAWSVCRGVGNVLTF	TGTGCCTGGAGTGTCTGCAGGGGGGTAGGCAACGTCCTGACTTTC
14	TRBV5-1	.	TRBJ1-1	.	CASSSGSSNTEAFF	TGCGCCAGCAGCTCCGGGTCTTCCAACACTGAAGCTTTCTTT
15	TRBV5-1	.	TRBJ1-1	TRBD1	CASSLFQGAYTEAFF	TGCGCCAGCAGCTTGTTTCAGGGGGCATACACTGAAGCTTTCTTT
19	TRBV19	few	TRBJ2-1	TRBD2	CASTLRAAGVTSGVNEQFF	TGTGCCAGCACACTTCGGGCAGCCGGGGTAACTAGCGGGGTCAATGAGCAGTTCTTC
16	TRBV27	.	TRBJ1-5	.	CASSTFKLGSNQPQHF	TGTGCCAGCAGTACATTCAAGTTAGGGAGCAATCAGCCCCAGCATTTT
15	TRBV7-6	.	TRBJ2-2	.	CASSPHRVGTGELFF	TGTGCCAGCAGCCCCCACAGGGTAGGAACCGGGGAGCTGTTTTTT
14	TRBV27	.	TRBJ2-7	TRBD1	CASSYRQGAREQYF	TGTGCCAGCAGTTATAGACAGGGGGCGCGGGAGCAGTACTTC
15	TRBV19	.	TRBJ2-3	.	CASSIGAVITDTQYF	TGTGCCAGTAGTATCGGGGCCGTTATCACAGATACGCAGTATTTT
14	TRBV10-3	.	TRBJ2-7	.	CANSNGGLADEQYF	TGTGCCAACTCTAACGGGGGGCTAGCAGACGAGCAGTACTTC
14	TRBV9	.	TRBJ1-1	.	CASSGEESYTEAFF	TGTGCCAGCAGCGGTGAGGAATCATACACTGAAGCTTTCTTT
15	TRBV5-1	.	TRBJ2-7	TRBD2	CASSWPVAGGDEQYF	TGCGCCAGCAGCTGGCCGGTTGCGGGAGGGGACGAGCAGTACTTC
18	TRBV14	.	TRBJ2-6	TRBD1	CASSPYRGGGSGANVLTF	TGTGCCAGCAGCCCGTATAGAGGGGGCGGATCTGGGGCCAACGTCCTGACTTTC
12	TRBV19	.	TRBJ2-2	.	CASSWGSGELFF	TGTGCCAGTAGTTGGGGTAGCGGGGAGCTGTTTTTT
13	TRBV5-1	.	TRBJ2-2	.	CASIGGKAGELFF	TGCGCCAGCATCGGGGGAAAGGCCGGGGAGCTGTTTTTT
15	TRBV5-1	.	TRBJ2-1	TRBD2	CASNDRGGGLNEQFF	TGCGCCAGCAACGACCGCGGGGGGGGGCTCAATGAGCAGTTCTTC
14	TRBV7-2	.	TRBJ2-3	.	CASSLGRDGDTQYF	TGTGCCAGCAGCTTAGGCAGGGATGGAGATACGCAGTATTTT
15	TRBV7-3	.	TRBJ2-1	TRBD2	CASSSLAGAYNEQFF	TGTGCCAGCTCCTCGCTAGCGGGAGCCTACAATGAGCAGTTCTTC
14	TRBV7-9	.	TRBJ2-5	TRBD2	CASSLVGGRETQYF	TGTGCCAGCAGCTTAGTGGGGGGGAGAGAGACCCAGTACTTC